A single sample is the source of the 18 T cell receptor beta chains below, sequenced in a study of blood T cell repertoires in COVID-19. The method was immunoSEQ multiplex PCR; TCRdb's version includes in-frame clones alone and lacks a portion of them. This table holds over 150,000 clones, around 81% found once. The specimen was peripheral blood. These receptors came from a man aged 65 to 79 with active or convalescent COVID-19.

The V gene is TRBV12-1, the J gene TRBJ2-7; TRBD1, as called in the table, went unchecked against the DNA. TRBV12-1 is labeled a pseudogene. CDR3 length: 15 amino acids. The DNA for the CDR3 is TGTGCCGCCGGCGAGGGGGTGGGACCGACCTACGAGCAGTACTTC. Encoded protein: CAAGEGVGPTYEQYF.

This clone was recorded only once. This chain joins TRBV11-2 and TRBJ1-3; TRBD1 is a possible D gene (5 bases). V lost 1 base, J lost 3 bases, and 13 bases lay in between. Germline V gene sequence: CDR1 SGHAT, CDR2 FQNNGV. This CDR3 contains 16 residues. CDR3 DNA sequence: TGTGCCAGCAGCTTAGGACCTAGGGGTTTTGGAAACACCATATATTTT. Its protein product is CASSLGPRGFGNTIYF. Combining the CDR3 with reference TRBV11-2 and TRBJ1-3 gives the whole variable domain EAGVAQSPRYKIIEKRQSVAFWCNPISGHATLYWYQQILGQGPKLLIQFQNNGVVDDSQLPKDRFSAERLKGVDSTLKIQPAKLEDSAVYLCASSLGPRGFGNTIYFGEGSWLTVV.

V is TRBV11-2 and J is TRBJ2-7, with D perhaps matching TRBD2 (6 bases). CDR1 and CDR2 (germline): SGHAT, FQNNGV. Deletions cut 0 bases from V and 3 bases from J, with 9 bases between. The CDR3 is 14 residues long. CDR3 region: CASSLDRGSYEQYF. The CDR3 coding sequence is TGTGCCAGCAGCTTAGATCGGGGGAGCTACGAGCAGTACTTC.

This clone appeared a single time. The chain uses TRBV25-1 and TRBJ2-1; 14 nucleotides align to TRBD2. The J segment lost 4 bases and the V segment lost 2 bases, leaving 1 base of the junction unmatched. Germline V gene data show CDR1 as MGHDK and CDR2 as SYGVNS. The CDR3 is made up of 16 amino acids. The CDR3 sequence is CASSERTSGRYNEQFF. CDR3 DNA sequence: TGTGCCAGCAGTGAAAGGACTAGCGGGAGGTACAATGAGCAGTTCTTC. Together with reference TRBV25-1 and TRBJ2-1, the CDR3 gives the full variable domain: EADIYQTPRYLVIGTGKKITLECSQTMGHDKMYWYQQDPGMELHLIHYSYGVNSTEKGDLSSESTVSRIRTEHFPLTLESARPSHTSQYLCASSERTSGRYNEQFFGPGTRLTVL.

This chain connects TRBV7-2 to TRBJ2-2, with 9 nucleotides matching TRBD2. Germline values: CDR1 SGHTA, CDR2 FQGNSA. CDR3 length: 14 residues. The V and J ends lost 3 bases and 9 bases, in that order; junction bases with no gene match: 5. Here the CDR3 DNA reads TGTGCCAGCAGCTTGGGGGGGACTAGCCGGGAGCTGTTTTTT. Its protein is CASSLGGTSRELFF.

This chain connects TRBV5-5 to TRBJ1-4; no definite D call. The CDR3 sequence is 16 residues long. The V gene's germline CDR1 is SGHKS and CDR2 YYEKEE (reference sequence). V gave up 0 bases and J gave up 5 bases, with 14 bases separating them. The CDR3 nucleotides are TGTGCCAGCAGCTTGGCCTTAGGAGGGCTAAATGAAAAACTGTTTTTT. Translation: CASSLALGGLNEKLFF.

The V and J genes are TRBV5-1 and TRBJ2-7; TRBD2 agrees at 9 bases. The CDR3 has 16 amino acids. The germline V gene encodes CDR1 SGHRS and CDR2 YFSETQ. V lost 0 bases and J lost 3; bases outside the gene matches: 7. The CDR3 nucleotides are TGCGCCAGCAGCTTGGAGGGCGGGGGGGGACTCTACGAGCAGTACTTC. Translated, it gives CASSLEGGGGLYEQYF.

The chain couples TRBV5-5 to TRBJ1-1; 10 bases map to TRBD1. V was clipped by 4 bases and J by 4 bases; unmatched bases: 4. Germline values: CDR1 SGHKS, CDR2 YYEKEE (reference sequence). The CDR3 contains 14 residues. The CDR3 DNA reads as TGTGCCAGCAGCCACGGACAGGGGGGCACTGAAGCTTTCTTT. Protein: CASSHGQGGTEAFF.

This sequence joins TRBV5-1 and TRBJ2-1, with 7 bases matching TRBD1. The V gene's germline CDR1 is SGHRS and CDR2 YFSETQ. The CDR3 loop spans 17 amino acids. J lost 8 bases, V lost 4 bases, and 18 bases had no gene match. CDR3 coding DNA: TGCGCCAGCAGCATTACACGGACAGGAGGTAATAATGATGAGCAGTTCTTC. It is translated as CASSITRTGGNNDEQFF.

This chain links TRBV5-4 with TRBJ2-7; 7 bases agree with TRBD1. Germline V gene data show CDR1 as SGHNT and CDR2 as YYREEE (reference sequence). The CDR3 length is 15 residues. Unmatched junction bases numbered 8, after V lost 3 bases and J lost 2 bases. CDR3 in amino acids: CASSSLTGTPYEQYF. CDR3 sequence (DNA): TGTGCCAGCAGCTCTCTGACAGGGACCCCCTACGAGCAGTACTTC. The full variable domain, in which reference TRBV5-4 and TRBJ2-7 provide the parts outside the CDR3, is ETGVTQSPTHLIKTRGQQVTLRCSSQSGHNTVSWYQQALGQGPQFIFQYYREEENGRGNFPPRFSGLQFPNYSSELNVNALELDDSALYLCASSSLTGTPYEQYFGPGTRLTVT.

This clone showed up just a few times. J is TRBJ1-1 and V is TRBV6-1, with D uncertain. V dropped 6 bases and J dropped 0 bases, with 5 bases sitting between them. CDR3 length equals 12 residues. Per germline, CDR1 MNHNS and CDR2 SASEGT. The CDR3 loop reads CASRRMNTEAFF. Written as DNA, the CDR3 is TGTGCCAGCAGGCGGATGAACACTGAAGCTTTCTTT.

The genes are TRBV6-6 and TRBJ2-7; 7 bases map to TRBD1. The CDR3 is made up of 16 amino acids. J gave up 0 bases and V 2 bases, and 7 bases lay outside the gene matches. Looked up from germline, CDR1 is MNHNY and CDR2 is SVGAGI (reference sequence). The CDR3 here is CASSYTLGQLSYEQYF. The CDR3 coding sequence is TGTGCCAGCAGTTACACACTGGGACAGCTCTCCTACGAGCAGTACTTC.

This chain links TRBV19 with TRBJ2-7; 10 bases fit TRBD2. J gave up 2 bases and V 3 bases, and 4 bases lay outside the gene matches. Germline V gene sequence: CDR1 LNHDA, CDR2 SQIVND (reference sequence). This CDR3 spans 15 amino acids. CDR3 sequence reads: CASSMNLAGAYEQYF. The DNA of the CDR3 is TGTGCCAGTAGTATGAATCTAGCGGGAGCCTACGAGCAGTACTTC.

The rearrangement uses TRBV6-5 and TRBJ2-1; 11 bases align to TRBD2. The germline V gene has CDR1 MNHEY and CDR2 SVGAGI. The CDR3 is made up of 13 amino acids. The V gene end was trimmed by 10 bases and the J gene end by 13 bases; junction bases not matched to a gene: 12. This chain's CDR3 is CATSGRITMSQFF. The CDR3 nucleotides read TGTGCCACTAGCGGGAGGATTACAATGAGTCAGTTCTTC.

The genes are TRBV12-3 or TRBV12-4 and TRBJ2-2, with 7 positions matching TRBD2. The CDR3 is made up of 12 amino acids. V trimming: 8 bases; J trimming: 13 bases; junction bases outside the gene matches: 10. CDR3 coding DNA: TGTGCCAGCGGGGGGGGACTTAAGCGGCTGTTTTTT. Translated: CASGGGLKRLFF.

This clone is a singleton in its sample. This sequence joins TRBV5-1 and TRBJ2-5; perhaps TRBD2 as D (5 bases). Germline loops: CDR1 SGHRS, CDR2 YFSETQ. The V end was cut by 1 base, the J end by 3 bases, with 13 bases between. The CDR3 runs to 15 residues. Here the CDR3 DNA reads TGCGCCAGCAGCTTGACGGACTTGCGGAAAGAGACCCAGTACTTC. It codes for CASSLTDLRKETQYF.

The chain combines TRBV28 with TRBJ1-2, with a tentative D call TRBD1 (6 bases). Trimming pared 1 base from V and 5 bases from J, leaving 17 bases between. CDR1 and CDR2 (germline): MDHEN, SYDVKM. The CDR3 length is 16 residues. The CDR3 here is CASSLLVPDSLYGYTF. The CDR3 DNA reads as TGTGCCAGCAGTTTATTGGTGCCGGACAGCTTGTATGGCTACACCTTC.

The chain recombines TRBV7-8 with TRBJ2-3; D may be TRBD1 (5 bases). CDR1 SGHVS and CDR2 FQNEAQ come from the germline V gene. CDR3 size: 12 residues. V lost 3 bases and J lost 6, with 7 bases in between. The chain's CDR3 is CASSLYRDTQYF. The CDR3 DNA reads TGTGCCAGCAGCTTGTACAGGGATACGCAGTATTTT.